These 5 T cell receptor beta chains were sequenced from one sample in a study of T cells in localized non-small cell lung cancer. TCRdb keeps only in-frame clones here, not all; method: immunoSEQ multiplex PCR. The repertoire holds more than 40,000 clones, with about 86% as singletons. The sample consisted of PBMCs, taken before any cancer treatment. The receptors shown here come from a man aged 35-75 years with stage II lung adenocarcinoma.

This sequence joins TRBV27 and TRBJ2-3, with 11 nucleotides matching TRBD2. This CDR3 is built from 17 residues. V was pared by 5 bases and J by 2 bases, with 9 bases of the junction left unmatched. Germline V gene sequence: CDR1 MNHEY, CDR2 SMNVEV (reference sequence). CDR3 residues: CASSHLRLAGHTDTQYF. The CDR3 DNA is TGTGCCAGCAGTCACCTGCGACTAGCGGGACACACAGATACGCAGTATTTT.

J is TRBJ1-3 and V is TRBV5-6; D gene unclear. Trimming left V 0 bases short and J 2 bases short, with 6 bases between. The CDR3 is made up of 14 amino acids. Per germline, CDR1 SGHDT and CDR2 YYEEEE. CDR3 amino acids: CASSLDGAGNTIYF. CDR3 DNA sequence: TGTGCCAGCAGCTTGGACGGGGCTGGAAACACCATATATTTT. Full variable domain (outside the CDR3, taken from reference TRBV5-6 and TRBJ1-3): DAGVTQSPTHLIKTRGQQVTLRCSPKSGHDTVSWYQQALGQGPQFIFQYYEEEERQRGNFPDRFSGHQFPNYSSELNVNALLLGDSALYLCASSLDGAGNTIYFGEGSWLTVV.

This clone showed up just once. V and J are TRBV21-1 and TRBJ1-4; the D segment call TRBD1 is taken from the table without a DNA check. TRBV21-1 is a listed pseudogene. The CDR3 extends over 15 amino acids. The CDR3 DNA sequence: TGTGCCAGCAGCACCAGACAGCGCTATAATGAAAAACTGTTTTTT. It encodes CASSTRQRYNEKLFF.

The V and J genes are TRBV7-8 and TRBJ1-5, with D perhaps TRBD1 (5 bases). CDR1 SGHVS and CDR2 FQNEAQ come from the germline V gene. V lost 5 bases, J lost 3 bases, and 14 bases lay in between. The CDR3 covers 15 residues. The CDR3 DNA reads as TGTGCCAGCAGCCCAGAAGGGGACCTCAATCAGCCCCAGCATTTT. This sequence encodes CASSPEGDLNQPQHF.

The chain links TRBV25-1 to TRBJ1-1; D gene uncertain. Between the trimmed V and J ends, which lost 3 bases and 1 base, there was a span of 6 bases. The CDR3 consists of 13 residues. Germline-derived CDR1 and CDR2 are MGHDK and SYGVNS. In DNA, the CDR3 is TGTGCCAGCAGTGAGGTTGCGAACACTGAAGCTTTCTTT. This translates into CASSEVANTEAFF.